Included here is one TCR beta chain sequence, with context. The data belong to a study of blood T cell repertoires in COVID-19. The wider study: The origin of the acute and convalescent COVID-19 samples was the United States, Italy and Spain. The cDNA or gDNA used as material had been derived from T cells, B-cell-depleted T cells, or PBMCs.

Between the trimmed V and J ends, which lost 0 bases and 5 bases, there was a span of 12 bases. Germline V lookup: CDR1 SGHRS, CDR2 YFSETQ. CDR3 length equals 15 residues. Original processing notes: From reference gene primer amplification, estimates of nucleated cell counts were derived. TCRdb's copy holds only in-frame clones and misses some; the assay was immunoSEQ multiplex PCR. Clone size and V and J calls were adopted from that table, with D and trimming inferred from the DNA. Of 290,000 or so clones in the sample, roughly 90% are singletons; the top ten hold roughly 2.1%. The TCR comes from a young man with active or convalescent COVID-19. Material for sequencing was peripheral blood. The rearrangement joins TRBV5-1 to TRBJ2-1; D is possibly TRBD2 (6 bases). Here the CDR3 DNA reads TGCGCCAGCAGCTTGGGGCTAGCGCGAAACAATGAGCAGTTCTTC. It translates to CASSLGLARNNEQFF.